The 19 T cell receptor beta chains reported below all come from one sample, sequenced in a study of cytomegalovirus exposure and HLA in healthy donors. Vbeta (60) and Jbeta (13) primers were used in the PCR. The protocol was immunoSEQ multiplex PCR, while the TCRdb copy is restricted to in-frame clones and leaves out a portion. The repertoire holds about 120,000 clones, with under 70% as singletons. The sequencing input was PBMCs. All receptors derive from a young man in good health and CMV-seronegative.

The rearrangement uses TRBV7-2 and TRBJ1-4; D not resolved. V was trimmed by 4 bases and J by 8 bases, leaving 20 bases between them. CDR1 SGHTA and CDR2 FQGNSA come from the germline V gene. This CDR3 is 16 amino acids long. The CDR3 loop is CASSSYASPTREKLFF. Written as DNA, the CDR3 is TGTGCCAGCAGCTCTTATGCGTCCCCAACCCGGGAAAAACTGTTTTTT. Full variable domain (outside the CDR3, taken from reference TRBV7-2 and TRBJ1-4): GAGVSQSPSNKVTEKGKDVELRCDPISGHTALYWYRQSLGQGLEFLIYFQGNSAPDKSGLPSDRFSAERTGGSVSTLTIQRTQQEDSAVYLCASSSYASPTREKLFFGSGTQLSVL.

The rearrangement links TRBV5-3 to TRBJ1-2, with 10 bases fitting TRBD1. TRBV5-3 is sorted into the ORF group, with uncertain function. There are 14 residues in the CDR3. The V segment lost 4 bases and the J segment 4 bases; nucleotides outside the gene matches: 4. The CDR3 loop is CARSPGTGVYGYTF. CDR3 nucleotide sequence: TGTGCCAGAAGCCCCGGGACAGGGGTCTATGGCTACACCTTC.

This chain connects TRBV30 to TRBJ1-5; D gene uncertain. This CDR3 spans 13 amino acids. From germline, CDR1 is GTSNPN and CDR2 SVGIG (reference sequence). V shed 2 bases and J shed 3 bases, with 8 bases lying between them. The CDR3 loop reads CAWSKEINQPQHF. DNA for the CDR3: TGTGCCTGGAGTAAGGAGATCAATCAGCCCCAGCATTTT.

This clone was found once. The chain joins TRBV19 to TRBJ2-7; D might be TRBD1 (6 bases). CDR1 is LNHDA and CDR2 is SQIVND in the germline V gene (reference sequence). This CDR3 is built from 15 residues. With 5 bases removed from V and 2 bases from J, the gap between germline ends came to 16 bases. In nucleotides, the CDR3 is TGTGCCAGTAGTGCGGACAGAGTGGCTCCCTACGAGCAGTACTTC. This encodes CASSADRVAPYEQYF.

The chain has TRBV28 and TRBJ2-7; 10 positions agree with TRBD1. V gave up 6 bases and J gave up 5 bases; unmatched junction bases: 13. The CDR3 runs to 16 residues. CDR1 is MDHEN and CDR2 is SYDVKM in the germline V gene. DNA for the CDR3: TGTGCCAGCAGGTGGACGGGCGGGACAGGGGTCCACGAGCAGTACTTC. This gives the protein CASRWTGGTGVHEQYF.

This clone was picked up a small number of times. At one end the junction does not follow the germline gene, possibly because of a read error. The chain recombines TRBV6-1 with TRBJ2-6, with D possibly TRBD1 on 6 matching bases. Germline assignment: CDR1 MNHNS and CDR2 SASEGT. The CDR3 consists of 15 residues. CDR3 nucleotide sequence: TGCGCCACGGGACATCCGCCCTCTGGGGCCAACGTCCTGACTTTC. Translating it yields CATGHPPSGANVLTF.

The genes are TRBV18 and TRBJ1-1, with 8 bases identical to TRBD1. The J segment lost 1 base and the V segment lost 5 bases, leaving 12 bases of the junction unmatched. Germline assignment: CDR1 KGHSH and CDR2 LQKENI. The CDR3 is made up of 17 amino acids. The CDR3 region has the DNA TGTGCCAGCTCAGCAACAAACCAGGGGGCTCGGAACACTGAAGCTTTCTTT. Protein: CASSATNQGARNTEAFF. Complete variable domain (other parts from reference TRBV18 and TRBJ1-1): NAGVMQNPRHLVRRRGQEARLRCSPMKGHSHVYWYRQLPEEGLKFMVYLQKENIIDESGMPKERFSAEFPKEGPSILRIQQVVRGDSAAYFCASSATNQGARNTEAFFGQGTRLTVV.

This chain uses TRBV15 with TRBJ2-3; 7 bases match TRBD2. Per germline, CDR1 LNHNV and CDR2 YYDKDF (reference sequence). The J segment lost 3 bases and the V segment lost 0 bases, leaving 3 bases of the junction unmatched. This CDR3 is built from 15 residues. This CDR3 is CATSRDGTMTDTQYF. The CDR3 region has the DNA TGTGCCACCAGCAGAGACGGGACTATGACAGATACGCAGTATTTT.

V gene TRBV9 combines with J gene TRBJ1-1, with 9 bases fitting TRBD1. The CDR3 spans 15 residues. Germline V lookup: CDR1 SGDLS, CDR2 YYNGEE. Unmatched junction bases numbered 9, after V lost 3 bases and J lost 6 bases. CDR3 coding DNA: TGTGCCAGCAGCGCCGAGGACAGGGGAGGGGCTGAAGCTTTCTTT. It codes for CASSAEDRGGAEAFF.

The chain employs TRBV19 and TRBJ2-1; 7 bases fit TRBD1. The CDR3 has 15 residues. The ends lost 5 bases at V and 1 base at J; junction bases unmatched: 5. Germline V gene data show CDR1 as LNHDA and CDR2 as SQIVND (reference sequence). CDR3 DNA sequence: TGTGCCAGTAGTCTTAAGGACAGGTCCTACAATGAGCAGTTCTTC. Translated, it gives CASSLKDRSYNEQFF.

This clone was observed once. CDR3 nucleotide sequence: TGTGCCAGCAGTTACTCCGGGGATGAGCAGTTCTTC. Translated: CASSYSGDEQFF. The chain carries TRBV6-6 and TRBJ2-1, with D possibly being TRBD2 (5 bases). V shed 0 bases and J shed 8 bases, with 5 bases lying between them. CDR3 length equals 12 residues. Germline V CDR1 and CDR2: MNHNY, SVGAGI (reference sequence).

The chain is built from TRBV9 and TRBJ2-1, with 7 bases that match TRBD2. This CDR3 comprises 15 residues. With V trimmed by 0 bases and J by 6 bases, 6 bases remained unmatched. The germline gives CDR1 SGDLS, CDR2 YYNGEE. CDR3 loop: CASSVAAGLVNEQFF. CDR3 nucleotides: TGTGCCAGCAGCGTAGCTGCTGGACTAGTCAATGAGCAGTTCTTC.

CDR3 in amino acids: CASSSSSQETQYF. As DNA, the CDR3 is TGTGCCAGCAGTTCGTCTAGCCAAGAGACCCAGTACTTC. The chain employs TRBV5-6 and TRBJ2-5; D unresolved. V lost 5 bases, J lost 1 base, and 9 bases lay in between. CDR1 and CDR2 from the germline V gene are SGHDT and YYEEEE. The CDR3 has 13 residues.

V gene TRBV27 combines with J gene TRBJ1-4, with 10 bases aligning to TRBD1. This CDR3 contains 14 residues. V was clipped by 3 bases and J by 7 bases; unmatched bases: 2. Germline CDR1 MNHEY, CDR2 SMNVEV (reference sequence). The chain's CDR3 is CASSFRDRGEKLFF. Written as DNA, the CDR3 is TGTGCCAGCAGTTTCCGGGACAGGGGTGAAAAACTGTTTTTT.

This clone appeared once. V and J are TRBV10-1 and TRBJ2-5; weak D call: TRBD1 (6 bases). Germline lookup yields CDR1 WNHNN and CDR2 SYGVQD (reference sequence). The V end was cut by 0 bases, the J end by 4 bases, with 9 bases between. The CDR3 totals 14 residues. For the CDR3, the DNA is TGCGCCAGCAGTGAGTCGGCAGGGGCAGAGACCCAGTACTTC. Its translation is CASSESAGAETQYF.

The CDR3 spells CASSASGTSGDTGELFF. CDR3 DNA sequence: TGCGCCAGCAGTGCCTCCGGGACTAGCGGAGACACCGGGGAGCTGTTTTTT. V is TRBV10-1 and J is TRBJ2-2, with TRBD2 matching over 11 bases. In germline, CDR1 is WNHNN, CDR2 SYGVQD (reference sequence). V was clipped by 4 bases and J by 3 bases; unmatched bases: 7. This CDR3 region has 17 residues.

The chain has TRBV19 and TRBJ1-2; 9 nucleotides align to TRBD1. From germline, CDR1 is LNHDA and CDR2 SQIVND (reference sequence). The CDR3 is 13 residues long. J gave up 2 bases and V 9 bases, and 4 bases lay outside the gene matches. CDR3 in DNA: TGTGCCAGCGTCGACAGGGGGAACTATGGCTACACCTTC. Translated, it gives CASVDRGNYGYTF.

The V call is TRBV13, the J call TRBJ2-7; 12 nucleotides match TRBD2. Germline CDR1 and CDR2: PRHDT and FYEKMQ (reference sequence). This CDR3 has 16 residues. V was clipped by 4 bases and J by 5 bases; unmatched bases: 9. The CDR3 DNA is TGTGCCAGCAGCTCGAAAAAGACTAGCGGGAGAAACGAGCAGTACTTC. Translating it yields CASSSKKTSGRNEQYF.

This chain links TRBV7-2 with TRBJ2-3, with 13 nucleotides matching TRBD2. After removal of 5 bases from V and 8 bases from J, the junction contained 13 bases not matched to a gene. Germline assignment: CDR1 SGHTA and CDR2 FQGNSA. The CDR3 runs 17 residues. The CDR3 DNA reads TGTGCCAGCAGCGACCATACTAGCGGGAGGGATAGGGGTACGCAGTATTTT. As protein: CASSDHTSGRDRGTQYF.